The 24 T cell receptor beta chains below come from one sample, sequenced in a study of T cell changes during pregnancy in multiple sclerosis. This table comes from immunoSEQ multiplex PCR, and its TCRdb copy is limited to in-frame clones, with some not included. The repertoire consists of about 67,000 clones, with approximately 92% occurring once and the leading ten covering 2.5% to 3.5%. The sequencing here drew on peripheral blood, taken in the second trimester of pregnancy. The receptors were sampled from a female donor in good health, enrolled as a control in a pregnancy study.

The chain links TRBV18 to TRBJ2-7; D might be TRBD1 (5 bases). This CDR3 is 14 amino acids long. Germline V CDR1 and CDR2: KGHSH, LQKENI. V lost 4 bases to trimming and J lost 2 bases, with 12 bases between them. The CDR3 sequence: CASSRRVTPYEQYF. Written as DNA, the CDR3 is TGTGCCAGCTCACGCAGGGTTACTCCCTACGAGCAGTACTTC.

The chain combines TRBV18 with TRBJ2-2; TRBD2 is a possible D gene (6 bases). V lost 0 bases to trimming and J lost 4 bases, with 12 bases between them. This CDR3 is 16 amino acids long. Germline assignment: CDR1 KGHSH and CDR2 LQKENI. CDR3 DNA sequence: TGTGCCAGCTCACCACCGGAGGGGTGGAGCACCGGGGAGCTGTTTTTT. Amino acid sequence: CASSPPEGWSTGELFF.

The chain is built from TRBV2 and TRBJ2-7, with D perhaps TRBD1 (6 bases). Germline CDR1 is SNHLY and CDR2 is FYNNEI. The CDR3 is 15 residues long. The V end lost 10 bases, the J end lost 3 bases, and 22 bases lay between the germline ends. CDR3 sequence reads: CATTYNRDTSYEQYF. CDR3 nucleotide sequence: TGTGCCACCACTTACAACCGGGACACCAGCTACGAGCAGTACTTC.

This sequence joins TRBV11-2 and TRBJ1-5, with a tentative D call TRBD1 (6 bases). Germline V gene data show CDR1 as SGHAT and CDR2 as FQNNGV. Trimming took off 2 bases at V and 5 bases at J, with 10 bases between the two ends. The CDR3 sequence is 14 residues long. The CDR3 reads CASSLRKGDQPQHF. For the CDR3, the DNA is TGTGCCAGCAGCTTAAGGAAGGGGGATCAGCCCCAGCATTTT.

The chain uses TRBV30 and TRBJ1-1, with a tentative D call TRBD1 (5 bases). The CDR3 runs to 15 residues. V was trimmed by 5 bases and J by 4 bases, leaving 20 bases between them. The germline V gene encodes CDR1 GTSNPN and CDR2 SVGIG (reference sequence). CDR3 loop: CAWDPLDRSSTEAFF. In DNA form, the CDR3 reads TGTGCCTGGGACCCCTTAGACAGATCTAGCACTGAAGCTTTCTTT.

The chain carries TRBV4-1 and TRBJ2-1, with 10 nucleotides matching TRBD2. CDR1 MGHRA and CDR2 YSYEKL come from the germline V gene. This CDR3 has 17 residues. The junction had 6 bases not matched to a gene; V was cut back by 4 bases and J by 0 bases. The CDR3 here is CASSLRLAGSSYNEQFF. CDR3 sequence (DNA): TGCGCCAGCAGCCTTCGACTAGCGGGCAGCTCCTACAATGAGCAGTTCTTC.

The chain employs TRBV6-6 and TRBJ2-1; 12 bases map to TRBD1. Trimming cost V 8 bases and J 5 bases; bases outside gene matches: 7. CDR3 size: 15 residues. Germline V gene lookup returns CDR1 MNHNY and CDR2 SVGAGI (reference sequence). CDR3 nucleotides: TGTGCCAGCGTCCGGGACAGGGGGCAGAACAATGAGCAGTTCTTC. This codes for CASVRDRGQNNEQFF.

The rearrangement joins TRBV7-3 to TRBJ2-3, with TRBD2 as a possible D gene (5 bases). The CDR3 extends over 14 amino acids. V lost 5 bases to trimming and J lost 1 base, with 10 bases between them. CDR1 is SGHTA and CDR2 is FQGTGA in the germline V gene. CDR3: CASSQDSGTDTQYF. The CDR3, as DNA: TGTGCCAGCAGCCAGGACTCGGGCACAGATACGCAGTATTTT.

The V call is TRBV27, the J call TRBJ2-7; 7 bases map to TRBD1. The CDR3 totals 17 residues. CDR1 is MNHEY and CDR2 is SMNVEV in the germline V gene (reference sequence). The J segment lost 2 bases and the V segment lost 0 bases, leaving 10 bases of the junction unmatched. The DNA for the CDR3 is TGTGCCAGCAGTTTATCTGGGACAGAGAGTCGGGCCTACGAGCAGTACTTC. As protein: CASSLSGTESRAYEQYF.

This sequence joins TRBV6-5 and TRBJ2-2; 13 positions agree with TRBD2. V trimming: 4 bases; J trimming: 9 bases; junction bases outside the gene matches: 8. The CDR3 sequence is 16 residues long. The V gene's germline CDR1 is MNHEY and CDR2 SVGAGI. DNA for the CDR3: TGTGCCAGCAGTTCCTGGACTAGCGGGAGTTACAGGGAGCTGTTTTTT. It encodes CASSSWTSGSYRELFF.

The rearrangement uses TRBV6-6 and TRBJ1-1, with TRBD1 as a possible D gene (6 bases). The V gene lost 6 bases and the J gene lost 4 bases, with 12 bases spanning the gap. The V gene's germline CDR1 is MNHNY and CDR2 SVGAGI (reference sequence). The CDR3 has 13 residues. The CDR3 region is CASRAGVGTEAFF. As DNA, the CDR3 is TGTGCCAGCAGGGCAGGGGTCGGCACTGAAGCTTTCTTT.

This rearrangement joins TRBV5-1 to TRBJ2-7; possible D gene TRBD2, 6 bases. Trimming removed 2 bases from V and 2 bases from J, with 11 bases in between. Germline assignment: CDR1 SGHRS and CDR2 YFSETQ. This CDR3 is built from 14 residues. In nucleotides, the CDR3 is TGCGCCAGCAGCTTCCCAGAGCGGGCCTACGAGCAGTACTTC. This sequence encodes CASSFPERAYEQYF.

This sequence joins TRBV7-8 and TRBJ2-7; 7 nucleotides align to TRBD1. Trimming took 5 bases from V and 4 from J; bases not matched to a gene: 8. Germline CDR1 SGHVS, CDR2 FQNEAQ. CDR3 size: 14 residues. This CDR3 reads CASSMRWDRYEQYF. The CDR3 bases are TGTGCCAGCAGCATGAGATGGGACAGATACGAGCAGTACTTC.

The rearrangement uses TRBV15 and TRBJ1-5, with D possibly being TRBD1 (5 bases). Germline V CDR1 and CDR2: LNHNV, YYDKDF (reference sequence). There are 16 residues in the CDR3. Trimming removed 3 bases at V and 0 bases at J, with 12 bases between. CDR3 protein: CATSRQGSYSNQPQHF. Written as DNA, the CDR3 is TGTGCCACCAGCAGGCAGGGCAGCTATAGCAATCAGCCCCAGCATTTT. The variable domain in full, with the rest retrieved from reference TRBV15 and TRBJ1-5, is DAMVIQNPRYQVTQFGKPVTLSCSQTLNHNVMYWYQQKSSQAPKLLFHYYDKDFNNEADTPDNFQSRRPNTSFCFLDIRSPGLGDTAMYLCATSRQGSYSNQPQHFGDGTRLSIL.

The sample holds a few counts of this clone. V is TRBV5-1 and J is TRBJ1-1; D remains ambiguous. Deletions cut 5 bases from V and 1 base from J, with 6 bases between. In germline, CDR1 is SGHRS, CDR2 YFSETQ. This CDR3 region has 12 residues. CDR3 coding DNA: TGCGCCAGCAGTTCCCAGAACACTGAAGCTTTCTTT. This gives the protein CASSSQNTEAFF.

DNA for the CDR3: TGCAGCGTTAAGGGGGGGTTGGACTATGGCTACACCTTC. Its translation is CSVKGGLDYGYTF. The chain joins TRBV29-1 to TRBJ1-2; a possible D gene is TRBD1 (6 bases). V lost 5 bases, J lost 3 bases, and 13 bases lay in between. The CDR3 extends over 13 amino acids. The germline CDR1 and CDR2 sequences are SQVTM and ANQGSEA.

The chain carries TRBV30 and TRBJ1-1; TRBD1 matches at 7 bases. The CDR3 consists of 13 residues. CDR1 is GTSNPN and CDR2 is SVGIG in the germline V gene (reference sequence). Trimming took 2 bases from V and 8 from J; bases not matched to a gene: 8. This chain's CDR3 is CAWSLYRGIEAFF. CDR3 DNA: TGTGCCTGGAGTCTTTACAGGGGTATAGAAGCTTTCTTT.

The chain joins TRBV10-3 to TRBJ2-1, with TRBD1 matching 8 bases. The CDR3 is 19 amino acids. Germline-derived CDR1 and CDR2 are ENHRY and SYGVKD. V shed 0 bases and J 6 bases; nucleotides not matched to a gene: 16. In nucleotides, the CDR3 is TGTGCCATCAGTGAGTCCCCACAGGGGGTAGTGGTCAGGGCCAATGAGCAGTTCTTC. Encoded protein: CAISESPQGVVVRANEQFF.

V usage is TRBV29-1 and J usage is TRBJ2-7; 9 positions agree with TRBD1. The CDR3 runs 12 residues. J was trimmed by 6 bases and V by 6 bases; bases with no gene match: 6. The germline V gene encodes CDR1 SQVTM and CDR2 ANQGSEA. CDR3 protein: CSVADRGFEQYF. The CDR3, as DNA: TGCAGCGTCGCGGACAGGGGATTCGAGCAGTACTTC.

This chain links TRBV28 with TRBJ2-1; no clear D gene. This CDR3 is 12 amino acids long. The germline CDR1 and CDR2 sequences are MDHEN and SYDVKM. The V and J ends lost 5 bases and 15 bases respectively, with 17 bases between them. DNA of the CDR3: TGTGCCAGCAGTCCGACATCTCAGAGTCGGTTCTTC. The encoded protein is CASSPTSQSRFF.

V usage is TRBV28 and J usage is TRBJ1-5, with 7 bases fitting TRBD1. V shed 4 bases, J shed 1 base, and the junction held 10 bases outside the gene matches. Germline values: CDR1 MDHEN, CDR2 SYDVKM. The CDR3 covers 17 residues. CDR3 DNA: TGTGCCAGCAGTTCATTTGGTAGGGGGCAGAGCAATCAGCCCCAGCATTTT. It translates to CASSSFGRGQSNQPQHF.

This rearrangement joins TRBV28 to TRBJ2-7; a weak D match, TRBD2 (5 bases). Per the germline V gene, CDR1 is MDHEN and CDR2 is SYDVKM. Trimming left V 4 bases short and J 8 bases short, with 18 bases between. There are 14 residues in the CDR3. CDR3 residues: CASSSDWLLPKQYF. In DNA, the CDR3 is TGTGCCAGCAGTTCGGACTGGCTCCTACCCAAGCAGTACTTC.

Only a few counts were recorded for this clone. The genes are TRBV7-9 and TRBJ1-5; D is ambiguous. Germline CDR1 reads SEHNR; CDR2 reads FQNEAQ (reference sequence). Between the trimmed V and J ends, which lost 7 bases and 4 bases, there was a span of 17 bases. The CDR3 is 15 amino acids. In DNA, the CDR3 is TGTGCCAGCACCATTTCGCCCCGAGTGAATCAGCCCCAGCATTTT. As protein: CASTISPRVNQPQHF. Looking up the rest from reference TRBV7-9 and TRBJ1-5 gives the full variable domain: DTGVSQNPRHKITKRGQNVTFRCDPISEHNRLYWYRQTLGQGPEFLTYFQNEAQLEKSRLLSDRFSAERPKGSFSTLEIQRTEQGDSAMYLCASTISPRVNQPQHFGDGTRLSIL.

V usage is TRBV21-1 and J usage is TRBJ1-1; the table's TRBD1 call for D was not verified on the DNA. TRBV21-1 is flagged as a pseudogene. This CDR3 has 16 residues. The CDR3 DNA reads TGTGCCAGCAGCAATCTGGGCAGCCTCGCCCCCACTGAAGCTTTCTTT. This gives the protein CASSNLGSLAPTEAFF.